Included here is one T cell receptor (beta chain) sequence, with context. Its antigen remains unidentified. This sample is part of a study of cytomegalovirus exposure and HLA in healthy donors. TCRdb keeps only in-frame clones here, not all; method: immunoSEQ multiplex PCR. Altogether hundreds of thousands of clones are present, roughly 90% being singletons, with the ten largest covering roughly 0.83%. This CDR3 region has 20 residues. CDR1 MGHRA and CDR2 YSYEKL come from the germline V gene. V lost 3 bases to trimming and J lost 0 bases, with 24 bases between them. General study points: Rarity marked most TCR sequences, yet some public TCRs occurred in many donors. Researchers reported that a few CMV-associated chains were confirmed in vitro as CMV antigen-specific. That first-cohort TCR clusters tended to co-occur in the 90 to 150 validation repertoires was found in a later analysis.

The receptor comes from a woman younger than 30 in good health and CMV-seronegative. The chain links TRBV4-1 to TRBJ2-4; perhaps TRBD2 as D (6 bases). Sequences were obtained from PBMCs. The DNA for the CDR3 is TGCGCCAGCAGCCACGGAGGAGGGCCGGAGCCTAGACTAGCCAAAAACATTCAGTACTTC. Its protein is CASSHGGGPEPRLAKNIQYF.